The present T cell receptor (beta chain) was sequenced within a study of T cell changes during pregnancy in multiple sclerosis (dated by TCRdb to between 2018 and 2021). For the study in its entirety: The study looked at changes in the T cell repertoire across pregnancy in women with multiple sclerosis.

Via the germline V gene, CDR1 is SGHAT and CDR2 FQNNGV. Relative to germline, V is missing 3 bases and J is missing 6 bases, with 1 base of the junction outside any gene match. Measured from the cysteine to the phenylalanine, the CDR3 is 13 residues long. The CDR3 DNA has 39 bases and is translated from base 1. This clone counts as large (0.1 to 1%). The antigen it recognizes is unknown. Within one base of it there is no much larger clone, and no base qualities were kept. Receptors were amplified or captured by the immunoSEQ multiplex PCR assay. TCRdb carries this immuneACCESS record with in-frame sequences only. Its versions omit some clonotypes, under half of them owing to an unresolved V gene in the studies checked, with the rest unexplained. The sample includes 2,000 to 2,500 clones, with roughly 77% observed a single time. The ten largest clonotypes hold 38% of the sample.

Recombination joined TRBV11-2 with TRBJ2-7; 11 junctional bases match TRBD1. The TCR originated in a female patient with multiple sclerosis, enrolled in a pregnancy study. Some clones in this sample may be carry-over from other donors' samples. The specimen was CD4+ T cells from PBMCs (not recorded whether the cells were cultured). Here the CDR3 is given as CASSLDRGREQYF. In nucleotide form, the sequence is TGTGCCAGCAGCTTGGACAGGGGGCGCGAGCAGTACTTC.